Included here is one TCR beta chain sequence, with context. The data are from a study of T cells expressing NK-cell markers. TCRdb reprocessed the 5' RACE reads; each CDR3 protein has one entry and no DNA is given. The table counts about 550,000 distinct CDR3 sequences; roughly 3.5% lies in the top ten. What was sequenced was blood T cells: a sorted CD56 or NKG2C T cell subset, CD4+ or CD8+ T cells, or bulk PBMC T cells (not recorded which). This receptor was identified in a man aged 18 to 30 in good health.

CDR3 residues: CASSFSFSLAENNEQFF. The chain links TRBV5-6 to TRBJ2-1; TCRdb gives TRBD2 as the D gene, but with no DNA this cannot be confirmed. Germline CDR1 and CDR2: SGHDT and YYEEEE. The CDR3 runs to 17 residues.